Each of the 5 T cell receptor beta chains below was sequenced from the same sample in a study of T cells expressing NK-cell markers. TCRdb reprocessed the 5' RACE reads and reports one entry per CDR3 protein, with no DNA. The sample has approximately 460,000 distinct CDR3 sequences. The sequenced material came from blood T cells: a sorted CD56 or NKG2C T cell subset, CD4+ or CD8+ T cells, or bulk PBMC T cells (not recorded which). All receptors derive from a woman aged 18-69 years in good health.

V usage is TRBV20-1 and J usage is TRBJ2-7; absent DNA, TCRdb's TRBD1 call cannot be checked. The CDR3 is 14 residues long. The germline V gene encodes CDR1 DFQATT and CDR2 SNEGSKA (reference sequence). The CDR3 protein is CSAILRDPRYEQYF.

This chain joins TRBV20-1 and TRBJ2-7; the D call from TCRdb, TRBD2, cannot be confirmed without DNA. The germline gives CDR1 DFQATT, CDR2 SNEGSKA (reference sequence). This CDR3 is built from 15 residues. The CDR3 protein is CSARGTSGTRYEQYF.

The chain uses TRBV18 and TRBJ2-6. The CDR3 is 14 residues long. From germline, CDR1 is KGHSH and CDR2 LQKENI. CDR3 amino acids: CASSPNSGANVLTF.

CDR3: CASSSLTGAGELFF. The chain is built from TRBV6-5 and TRBJ2-2; there is no DNA to check the TCRdb D call of TRBD1. The CDR3 is 14 amino acids. Germline V gene data show CDR1 as MNHEY and CDR2 as SVGAGI.

This chain joins TRBV3-1 and TRBJ2-1; TCRdb's assignment of TRBD1 cannot be checked, as there is no DNA. Germline V gene lookup returns CDR1 LGHDT and CDR2 YNNKEL (reference sequence). CDR3 length: 19 residues. The CDR3 sequence is CASSNSFGVQGGYDNEQFF.